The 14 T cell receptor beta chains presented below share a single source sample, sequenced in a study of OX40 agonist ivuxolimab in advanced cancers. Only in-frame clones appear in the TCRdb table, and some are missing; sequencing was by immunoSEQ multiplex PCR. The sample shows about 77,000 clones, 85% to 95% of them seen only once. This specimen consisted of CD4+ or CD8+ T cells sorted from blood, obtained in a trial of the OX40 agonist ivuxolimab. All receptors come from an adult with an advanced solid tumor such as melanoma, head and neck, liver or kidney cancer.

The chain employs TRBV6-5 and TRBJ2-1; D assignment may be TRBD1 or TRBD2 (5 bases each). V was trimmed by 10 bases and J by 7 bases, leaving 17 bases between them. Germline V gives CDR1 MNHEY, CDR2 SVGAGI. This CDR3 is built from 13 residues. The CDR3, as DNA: TGTGCCACCCAAGGGGAGCAGAGGAATGAGCAGTTCTTC. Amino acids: CATQGEQRNEQFF.

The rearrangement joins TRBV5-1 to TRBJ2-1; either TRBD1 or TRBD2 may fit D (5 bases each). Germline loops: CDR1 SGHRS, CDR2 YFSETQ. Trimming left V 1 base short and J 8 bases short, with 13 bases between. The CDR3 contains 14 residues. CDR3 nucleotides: TGCGCCAGCAGCTTGCGGGACCCTACCCATGAGCAGTTCTTC. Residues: CASSLRDPTHEQFF.

The CDR3 sequence: CASSLTSGSYNEQFF. The CDR3 bases are TGTGCCAGCAGCTTGACTAGCGGGAGTTACAATGAGCAGTTCTTC. The chain employs TRBV5-4 and TRBJ2-1; TRBD2 matches at 11 bases. V lost 1 base to trimming and J lost 4 bases; unmatched junction nucleotides: 1. Per germline, CDR1 SGHNT and CDR2 YYREEE (reference sequence). The CDR3 totals 15 residues.

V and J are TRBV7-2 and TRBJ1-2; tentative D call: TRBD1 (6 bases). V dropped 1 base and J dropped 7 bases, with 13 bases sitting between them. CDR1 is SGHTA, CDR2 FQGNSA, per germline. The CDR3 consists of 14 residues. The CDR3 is CASSLGTDLSGYTF. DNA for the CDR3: TGTGCCAGCAGCTTAGGGACAGACCTCTCTGGCTACACCTTC.

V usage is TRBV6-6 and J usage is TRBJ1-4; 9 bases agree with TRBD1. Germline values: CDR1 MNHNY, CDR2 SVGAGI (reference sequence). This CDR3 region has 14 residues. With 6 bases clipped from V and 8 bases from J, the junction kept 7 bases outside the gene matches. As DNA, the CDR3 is TGTGCCAGCAGAACCGGGACAGGGTTCGAAAAACTGTTTTTT. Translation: CASRTGTGFEKLFF.

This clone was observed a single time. CDR3 DNA sequence: TGTGCCAGCAGCCTAGCGGGAGGTAGGACAGATACGCAGTATTTT. It specifies CASSLAGGRTDTQYF. The chain uses TRBV13 and TRBJ2-3; 11 bases are shared with TRBD2. Germline V gene sequence: CDR1 PRHDT, CDR2 FYEKMQ (reference sequence). This CDR3 has 15 amino acids. Trimming removed 5 bases from V and 3 bases from J; junction bases left unmatched: 4.

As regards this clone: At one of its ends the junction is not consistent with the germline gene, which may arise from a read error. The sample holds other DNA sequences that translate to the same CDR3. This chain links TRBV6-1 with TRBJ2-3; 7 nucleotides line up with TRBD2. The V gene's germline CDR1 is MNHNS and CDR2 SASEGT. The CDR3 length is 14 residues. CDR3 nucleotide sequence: TGTGCCAGCAGGGAAAGCCTAGCGGTCAATACGCAGTACTTT. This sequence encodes CASRESLAVNTQYF.

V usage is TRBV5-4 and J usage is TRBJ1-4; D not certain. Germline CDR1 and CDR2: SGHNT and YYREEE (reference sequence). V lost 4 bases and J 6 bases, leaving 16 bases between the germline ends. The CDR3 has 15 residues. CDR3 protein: CASSGPDSRDEKLFF. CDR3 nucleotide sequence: TGTGCCAGCAGCGGCCCCGATTCAAGGGATGAAAAACTGTTTTTT.

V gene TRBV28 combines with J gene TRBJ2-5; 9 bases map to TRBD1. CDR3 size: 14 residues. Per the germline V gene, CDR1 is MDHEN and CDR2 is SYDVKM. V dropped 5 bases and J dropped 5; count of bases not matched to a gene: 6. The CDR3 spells CASSPQGQGETQYF. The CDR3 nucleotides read TGTGCCAGCAGTCCCCAGGGACAGGGCGAGACCCAGTACTTC. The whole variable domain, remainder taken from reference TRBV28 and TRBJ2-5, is DVKVTQSSRYLVKRTGEKVFLECVQDMDHENMFWYRQDPGLGLRLIYFSYDVKMKEKGDIPEGYSVSREKKERFSLILESASTNQTSMYLCASSPQGQGETQYFGPGTRLLVL.

The CDR3 protein is CASSIGDPYNEQFF. CDR3 in DNA: TGTGCCAGTAGTATCGGGGACCCATACAATGAGCAGTTCTTC. The genes are TRBV19 and TRBJ2-1; D might be TRBD1 or TRBD2, each matching 5 bases. The germline V gene encodes CDR1 LNHDA and CDR2 SQIVND (reference sequence). Trimming removed 3 bases at V and 4 bases at J, with 10 bases between. This CDR3 spans 14 amino acids.

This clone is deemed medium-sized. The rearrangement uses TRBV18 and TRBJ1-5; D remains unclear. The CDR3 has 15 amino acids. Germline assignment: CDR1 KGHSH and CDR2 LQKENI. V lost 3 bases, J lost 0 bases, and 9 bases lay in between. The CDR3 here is CASSPVGTSNQPQHF. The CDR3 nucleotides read TGTGCCAGCTCACCGGTGGGTACTAGCAATCAGCCCCAGCATTTT.

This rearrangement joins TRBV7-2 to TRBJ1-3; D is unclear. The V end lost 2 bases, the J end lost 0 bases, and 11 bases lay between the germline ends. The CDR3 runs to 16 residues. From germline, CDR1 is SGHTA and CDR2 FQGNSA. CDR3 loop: CASSLSPDRSGNTIYF. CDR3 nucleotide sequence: TGTGCCAGCAGCTTAAGTCCTGACCGCTCTGGAAACACCATATATTTT.

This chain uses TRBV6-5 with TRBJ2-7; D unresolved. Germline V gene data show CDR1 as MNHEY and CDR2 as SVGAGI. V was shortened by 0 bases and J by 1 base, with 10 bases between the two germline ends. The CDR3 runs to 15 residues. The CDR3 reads CASSYSMVASYEQYF. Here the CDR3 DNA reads TGTGCCAGCAGTTACTCTATGGTAGCTTCCTACGAGCAGTACTTC.

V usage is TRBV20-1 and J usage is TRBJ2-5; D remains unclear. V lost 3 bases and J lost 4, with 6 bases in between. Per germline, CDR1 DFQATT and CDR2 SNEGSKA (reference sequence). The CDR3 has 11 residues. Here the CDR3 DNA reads TGCAGTGCTAGTTCTCGAGAGACCCAGTACTTC. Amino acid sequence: CSASSRETQYF.